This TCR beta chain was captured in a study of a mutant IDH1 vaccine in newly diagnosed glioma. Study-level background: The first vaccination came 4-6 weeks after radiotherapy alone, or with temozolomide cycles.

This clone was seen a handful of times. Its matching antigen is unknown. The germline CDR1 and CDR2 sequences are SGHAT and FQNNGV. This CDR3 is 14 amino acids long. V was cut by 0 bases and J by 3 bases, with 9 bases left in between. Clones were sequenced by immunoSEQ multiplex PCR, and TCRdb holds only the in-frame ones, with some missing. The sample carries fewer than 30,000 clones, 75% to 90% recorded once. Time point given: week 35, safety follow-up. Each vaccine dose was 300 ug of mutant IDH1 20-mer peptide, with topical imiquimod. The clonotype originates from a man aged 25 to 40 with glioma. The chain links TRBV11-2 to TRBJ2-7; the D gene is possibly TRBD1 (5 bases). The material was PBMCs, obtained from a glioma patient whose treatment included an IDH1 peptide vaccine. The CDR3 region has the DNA TGTGCCAGCAGCTTAGAAGGCAGGGTCTACGAGCAGTACTTC. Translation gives CASSLEGRVYEQYF.